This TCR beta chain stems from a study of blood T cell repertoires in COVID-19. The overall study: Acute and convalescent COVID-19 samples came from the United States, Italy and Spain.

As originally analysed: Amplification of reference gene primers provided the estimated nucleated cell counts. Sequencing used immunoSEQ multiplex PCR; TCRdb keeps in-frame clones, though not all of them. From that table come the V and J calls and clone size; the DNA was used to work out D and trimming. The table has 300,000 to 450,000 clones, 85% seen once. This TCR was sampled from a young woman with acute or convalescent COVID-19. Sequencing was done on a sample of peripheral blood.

The CDR3 DNA reads TGTGCCACCAGCACACTAGCGAATACGCAGTATTTT. This sequence encodes CATSTLANTQYF. The chain couples TRBV15 to TRBJ2-3; 7 bases agree with TRBD2. The CDR3 contains 12 residues. With V trimmed by 4 bases and J by 7 bases, 2 bases remained unmatched. Germline-derived CDR1 and CDR2 are LNHNV and YYDKDF (reference sequence). Using reference TRBV15 and TRBJ2-3 for the parts outside the CDR3, the full variable domain is DAMVIQNPRYQVTQFGKPVTLSCSQTLNHNVMYWYQQKSSQAPKLLFHYYDKDFNNEADTPDNFQSRRPNTSFCFLDIRSPGLGDTAMYLCATSTLANTQYFGPGTRLTVL.